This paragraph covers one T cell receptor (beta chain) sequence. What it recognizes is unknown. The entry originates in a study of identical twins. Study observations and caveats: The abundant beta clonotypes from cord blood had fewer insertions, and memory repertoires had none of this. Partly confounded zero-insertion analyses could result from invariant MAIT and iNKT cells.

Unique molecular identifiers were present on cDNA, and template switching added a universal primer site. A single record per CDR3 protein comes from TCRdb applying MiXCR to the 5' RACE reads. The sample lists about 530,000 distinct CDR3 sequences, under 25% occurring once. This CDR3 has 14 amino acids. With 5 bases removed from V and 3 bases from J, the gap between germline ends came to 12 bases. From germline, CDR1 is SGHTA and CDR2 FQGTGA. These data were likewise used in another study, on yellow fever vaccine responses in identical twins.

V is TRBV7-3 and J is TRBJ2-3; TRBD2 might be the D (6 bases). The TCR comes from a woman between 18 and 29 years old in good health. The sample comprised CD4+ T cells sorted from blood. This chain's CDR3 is CASSRKGTTDTQYF. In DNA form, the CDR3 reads TGTGCCAGCAGCCGTAAAGGGACTACAGATACGCAGTATTTT.